The entry that follows covers one T cell receptor beta chain sequence. A read error may produce the germline difference seen at one junction end. This record comes from a study of OX40 agonist ivuxolimab in advanced cancers. Across the whole study: The patients got ivuxolimab, which is an agonistic anti-OX40 (CD134) antibody. A male proportion of under 90% was recorded, with mean age around 62 years and range roughly 23 to 79. Patients with prior anti-PD-1, anti-PD-L1 or anti-CTLA-4 therapy were eligible; roughly 41% had some.

Assay used: immunoSEQ multiplex PCR; TCRdb lists only in-frame clones, some missing. The sample lists 70,000 or so clones; roughly 81% were seen once. At cycle 4 day 1, cycle 7 day 1, and baseline, blood was sampled. The V gene's germline CDR1 is MNHEY and CDR2 SVGAGI. The CDR3 runs to 15 residues. Sequencing was performed on CD4+ or CD8+ T cells sorted from blood, taken in a trial of the OX40 agonist ivuxolimab. The receptor's source is an adult with an advanced solid tumor such as melanoma, head and neck, liver or kidney cancer. The chain couples TRBV6-5 to TRBJ1-3; a weak D match, TRBD1 (6 bases). The CDR3 is CASRYWTEAGNTIYF. The CDR3 coding sequence is TGTGCCAGCAGATACTGGACAGAGGCTGGAAACACCATATATTTT.